This T cell receptor (beta chain) is from a study of CD8 T cells in ankylosing spondylitis. MiXCR, run by TCRdb on the 5' RACE reads, gives a single entry per CDR3 protein. The table includes more than 600,000 distinct CDR3 sequences, under 20% detected once. The CDR3 totals 13 residues. Germline V gives CDR1 SGHVS, CDR2 FQNEAQ. Trimming removed 3 bases at V and 6 bases at J, with 12 bases between. Remarks on this clonotype: Its cognate antigen is unknown.

Broader study findings: Reports of some motif variants in reactive arthritis synovial fluid and blood predate this one. The clones that were linked to disease were reported to be significantly enriched in matched synovial fluid samples from ankylosing spondylitis patients. Seemingly distinctive of ankylosing spondylitis blood was a TCR beta motif formed by eight highly homologous variants.

This receptor was identified in a male donor with ankylosing spondylitis. The material sequenced was blood, either unsorted or a sorted T cell fraction (not recorded which). This sequence joins TRBV7-8 and TRBJ2-7; D gene unclear. The CDR3 region is CASSFFDVIEQYF. For the CDR3, the DNA is TGTGCCAGCAGCTTTTTTGATGTGATCGAGCAGTACTTC.